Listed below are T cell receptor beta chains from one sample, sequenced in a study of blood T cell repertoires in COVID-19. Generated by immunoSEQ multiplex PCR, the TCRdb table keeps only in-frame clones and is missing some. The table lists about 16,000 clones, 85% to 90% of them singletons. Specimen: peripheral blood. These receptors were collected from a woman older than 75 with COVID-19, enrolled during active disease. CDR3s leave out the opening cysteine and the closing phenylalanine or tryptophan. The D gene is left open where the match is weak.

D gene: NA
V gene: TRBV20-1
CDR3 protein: SARPVETQY

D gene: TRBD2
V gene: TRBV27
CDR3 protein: ASSLRLAGAEY

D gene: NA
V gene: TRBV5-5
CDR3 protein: ASSLGGLSSTDTQY

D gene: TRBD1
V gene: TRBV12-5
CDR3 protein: ASGLSRTGVSEQF

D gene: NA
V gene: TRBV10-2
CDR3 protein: ASRREVANEKLF

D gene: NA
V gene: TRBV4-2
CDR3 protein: ASSHPRGDGNTIY

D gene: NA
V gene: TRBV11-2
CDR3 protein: ASSLGTMHQPQH

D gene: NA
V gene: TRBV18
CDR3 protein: ASSPQGHGYT

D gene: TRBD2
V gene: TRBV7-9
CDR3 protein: ASSPPGLAGVSDTQY

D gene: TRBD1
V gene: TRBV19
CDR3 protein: ASSIGGTAEAF

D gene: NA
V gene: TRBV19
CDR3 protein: ASSMLAYNEQF

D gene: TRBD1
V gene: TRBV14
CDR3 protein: ASSRGPVPATEAF

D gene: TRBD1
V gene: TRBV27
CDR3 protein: ASSDRVGLNIQY

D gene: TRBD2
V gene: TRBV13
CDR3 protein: ASSPLPGGRGTGELF

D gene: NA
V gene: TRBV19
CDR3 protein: ASSIDRERTEAF

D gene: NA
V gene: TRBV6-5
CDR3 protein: ASSYSESGFRQY

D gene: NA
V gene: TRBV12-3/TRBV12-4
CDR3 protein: ASSFRRDTEAF

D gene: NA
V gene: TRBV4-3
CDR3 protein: ASSQDSQGFTDTQY

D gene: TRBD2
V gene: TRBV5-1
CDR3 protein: ASSFPLAGASYNEQF

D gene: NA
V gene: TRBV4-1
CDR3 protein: ASSQDTGPYSGNTIY

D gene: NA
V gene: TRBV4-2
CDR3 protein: ASSQDRIVIGEQF

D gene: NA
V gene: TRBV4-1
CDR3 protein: ASSQNQAGGEKLF

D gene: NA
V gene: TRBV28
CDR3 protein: ASSSPQWGRGETQY

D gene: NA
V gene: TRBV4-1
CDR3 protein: ASSQDLRGSAYEQY

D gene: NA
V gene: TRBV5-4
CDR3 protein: ASSLDSKSYNEQF

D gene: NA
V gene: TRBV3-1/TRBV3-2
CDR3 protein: ASSHEGRQY

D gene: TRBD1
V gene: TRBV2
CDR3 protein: ASGPGGTYEQY

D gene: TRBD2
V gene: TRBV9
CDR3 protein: ASSPQGGGSQETQY

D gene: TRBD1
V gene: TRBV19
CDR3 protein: ASSTSGGQGYYGYT

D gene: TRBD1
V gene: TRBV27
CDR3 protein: ASSSPGQGVEKLF

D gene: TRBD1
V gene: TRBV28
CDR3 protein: ASSSGQSYEQY

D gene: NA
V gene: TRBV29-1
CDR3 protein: SVEEGGQPQH

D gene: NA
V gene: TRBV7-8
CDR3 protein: ASSLEGGYSNQPQH

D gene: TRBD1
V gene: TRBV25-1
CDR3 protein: ASRAAGQNNSPLH

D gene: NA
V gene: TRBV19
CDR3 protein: ASSKTGTNEKLF

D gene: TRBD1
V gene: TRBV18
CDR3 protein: ASSRQRDSDINIQY

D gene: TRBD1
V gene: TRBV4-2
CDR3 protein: ASSQAGTDANEAF

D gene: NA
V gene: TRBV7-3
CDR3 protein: ASSLSPWREQFTDTQY

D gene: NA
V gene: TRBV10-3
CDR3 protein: AISGNRDTMNTEAF

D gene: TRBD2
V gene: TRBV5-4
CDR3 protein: ASSRTSGSPDTQY

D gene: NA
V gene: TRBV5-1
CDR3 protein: ASSLVGGEETQY

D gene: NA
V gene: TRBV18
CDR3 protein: ASTGTNKGTQY

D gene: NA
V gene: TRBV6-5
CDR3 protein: ASRTGNNQPQH

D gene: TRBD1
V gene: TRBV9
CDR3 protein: ASSHITGGVGNSPLH

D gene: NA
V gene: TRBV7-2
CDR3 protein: ASSPGPGARVNYGYT

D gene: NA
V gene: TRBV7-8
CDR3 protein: ASSRREDTGELF

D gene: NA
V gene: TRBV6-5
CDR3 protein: ASSYWAGANTEAF